The 27 T cell receptor beta chains reported below all come from one sample, sequenced in a study of T cells in Graves' hyperthyroidism and ophthalmopathy. Using RNA transcripts as the source, TCR beta CDR3 regions were amplified. HTBI primers were employed in a first-round RT-PCR of the TCR CDR3. TCRdb passed the multiplex PCR reads through MiXCR, listing each CDR3 protein once. In the table there are approximately 740,000 distinct CDR3 sequences, 14% of which are singletons. What was sequenced was blood. The receptor source for this set is a woman younger than 35 with Graves' hyperthyroidism.

Many counts were recorded for this clonotype. The chain links TRBV5-5 to TRBJ1-2; D is undetermined. Deletions cut 0 bases from V and 2 bases from J, with 11 bases between. This CDR3 region has 15 residues. The germline gives CDR1 SGHKS, CDR2 YYEKEE (reference sequence). CDR3 in amino acids: CASSLEPFLNYGYTF. The CDR3 nucleotides are TGTGCCAGCAGCTTGGAACCCTTCTTGAACTATGGCTACACCTTC.

The table lists this clonotype with many counts. V and J are TRBV28 and TRBJ1-1; TRBD1 is a possible D gene (5 bases). The CDR3 runs to 17 residues. The V and J ends lost 6 bases and 4 bases respectively, with 24 bases between them. The V gene's germline CDR1 is MDHEN and CDR2 SYDVKM. DNA for the CDR3: TGTGCCAGCAGCCCTCACAACCTACAGGTCGGGGGCACTGAAGCTTTCTTT. Translating it yields CASSPHNLQVGGTEAFF. Supplemented by reference TRBV28 and TRBJ1-1, the full variable domain reads DVKVTQSSRYLVKRTGEKVFLECVQDMDHENMFWYRQDPGLGLRLIYFSYDVKMKEKGDIPEGYSVSREKKERFSLILESASTNQTSMYLCASSPHNLQVGGTEAFFGQGTRLTVV.

This clonotype was detected only a few times. The chain couples TRBV20-1 to TRBJ1-1, with D unresolved. The CDR3 loop spans 13 amino acids. Germline lookup yields CDR1 DFQATT and CDR2 SNEGSKA (reference sequence). Deletions cut 1 base from V and 3 bases from J, with 9 bases between. DNA for the CDR3: TGCAGTGCTAGAGCCGGGCTTCACACTGAAGCTTTCTTT. Translated: CSARAGLHTEAFF.

This clonotype was found a few times. The chain has TRBV5-1 and TRBJ2-6; 10 nucleotides agree with TRBD2. V gave up 4 bases and J gave up 0 bases; unmatched junction bases: 7. This CDR3 has 18 amino acids. The germline V gene encodes CDR1 SGHRS and CDR2 YFSETQ. CDR3 sequence reads: CASSPTASGSSGANVLTF. In DNA form, the CDR3 reads TGCGCCAGCAGCCCGACCGCTAGCGGGAGCTCTGGGGCCAACGTCCTGACTTTC. The whole variable domain, filled in from reference TRBV5-1 and TRBJ2-6, reads KAGVTQTPRYLIKTRGQQVTLSCSPISGHRSVSWYQQTPGQGLQFLFEYFSETQRNKGNFPGRFSGRQFSNSRSEMNVSTLELGDSALYLCASSPTASGSSGANVLTFGAGSRLTVL.

This clonotype has a count of ten or more. The rearrangement uses TRBV7-9 and TRBJ2-1; D may be TRBD2 (6 bases). In germline, CDR1 is SEHNR, CDR2 FQNEAQ (reference sequence). This CDR3 is built from 16 residues. Trimming took 4 bases from V and 4 from J, leaving 17 bases between them. CDR3 amino acids: CASSSRLGGGYNEQFF. In nucleotides, the CDR3 is TGTGCCAGCAGCTCACGCCTAGGCGGAGGGTACAATGAGCAGTTCTTC. The complete variable domain, with remaining parts taken from reference TRBV7-9 and TRBJ2-1, reads DTGVSQNPRHKITKRGQNVTFRCDPISEHNRLYWYRQTLGQGPEFLTYFQNEAQLEKSRLLSDRFSAERPKGSFSTLEIQRTEQGDSAMYLCASSSRLGGGYNEQFFGPGTRLTVL.

This clonotype was counted once. The genes are TRBV20-1 and TRBJ2-1; 8 nucleotides match TRBD1. CDR3 length: 14 amino acids. V lost 4 bases, J lost 7 bases, and 9 bases stayed unmatched. Germline V CDR1 and CDR2: DFQATT, SNEGSKA (reference sequence). CDR3 amino acids: CSATLPGQDNEQFF. The DNA for the CDR3 is TGCAGTGCTACGCTACCGGGACAGGATAATGAGCAGTTCTTC.

A remark on this clonotype: This may come from a read error, since a much larger clone is one base off. V is TRBV7-3 and J is TRBJ2-7; 14 bases fit TRBD2. Gene TRBJ2-1 matches the end of the DNA better, so the J call may be wrong. Germline CDR1 SGHTA, CDR2 FQGTGA. The CDR3 has 16 residues. The CDR3 spells CASSPGTSGRVHEQFF. CDR3 sequence (DNA): TGTGCCAGCAGCCCCGGGACTAGCGGGAGAGTCCACGAGCAGTTCTTC.

This clonotype showed up just once. The rearrangement uses TRBV20-1 and TRBJ1-5, with a possible D match to TRBD1 (6 bases). V was clipped by 1 base and J by 6 bases, with 13 bases between them. The germline V gene has CDR1 DFQATT and CDR2 SNEGSKA (reference sequence). The CDR3 has 14 residues. The CDR3 region has the DNA TGCAGTGCTAGAGTCGGGGGGCCTGGTCAGCCCCAGCATTTT. Its protein product is CSARVGGPGQPQHF.

The chain uses TRBV3-1 and TRBJ2-1; D gene uncertain. V lost 3 bases to trimming and J lost 10 bases, with 7 bases between them. The CDR3 length is 11 residues. Germline CDR1 is LGHDT and CDR2 is YNNKEL (reference sequence). The CDR3 nucleotides read TGTGCCAGCAGCCACCTAGGCGAGCAGTTCTTC. It codes for CASSHLGEQFF.

This chain links TRBV5-1 with TRBJ2-2, with 9 bases fitting TRBD2. Per germline, CDR1 SGHRS and CDR2 YFSETQ. The junction had 14 bases not matched to a gene; V was cut back by 4 bases and J by 7 bases. The CDR3 spans 17 residues. The CDR3 DNA follows: TGCGCCAGCAGCCACGTAGGGAGCGGGAGGTATCACGGGGAGCTGTTTTTT. It encodes CASSHVGSGRYHGELFF.

This rearrangement joins TRBV7-4 to TRBJ1-6; weak D call: TRBD1 (5 bases). CDR1 and CDR2 (germline): SGHVT, SQSDAQ. This CDR3 has 16 residues. V lost 5 bases to trimming and J lost 6 bases, with 17 bases between them. This CDR3 is CASSPSRALSNSPLHF. DNA of the CDR3: TGTGCCAGCAGCCCCTCCAGGGCCTTAAGTAATTCACCCCTCCACTTT. The full variable domain, in which reference TRBV7-4 and TRBJ1-6 provide the parts outside the CDR3, is GAGVSQSPRYKVAKRGRDVALRCDSISGHVTLYWYRQTLGQGSEVLTYSQSDAQRDKSGRPSGRFSAERPERSVSTLKIQRTEQGDSAVYLCASSPSRALSNSPLHFGNGTRLTVT.

In its sample, this clonotype was seen many times. V and J are TRBV28 and TRBJ1-1; TRBD1 is a possible D gene (5 bases). The germline V gene encodes CDR1 MDHEN and CDR2 SYDVKM. V lost 7 bases and J lost 0, with 12 bases in between. This CDR3 contains 14 residues. The CDR3 is CASTRQFMNTEAFF. The CDR3, as DNA: TGTGCCAGCACCAGACAGTTCATGAACACTGAAGCTTTCTTT.

There are many counts of this clonotype. This rearrangement joins TRBV6-2 or TRBV6-3 to TRBJ1-6; D uncertain. The germline CDR1 and CDR2 sequences are MNHEY and SVGEGT. This CDR3 contains 13 residues. Trimming took off 6 bases at V and 9 bases at J, with 12 bases between the two ends. In DNA, the CDR3 is TGTGCCAGCAGAGATCAGGCGGGTTCACCCCTCCACTTT. Translation: CASRDQAGSPLHF.

This clonotype was observed at least ten times. J is TRBJ2-2 and V is TRBV30, with 8 positions matching TRBD1. The CDR3 loop spans 15 amino acids. Looked up from germline, CDR1 is GTSNPN and CDR2 is SVGIG (reference sequence). The trim removed 2 bases at V and 4 bases at J, leaving 6 bases unmatched. This CDR3 is CAWSSRTGSTGELFF. CDR3 DNA sequence: TGTGCCTGGAGTTCTCGGACAGGGAGCACCGGGGAGCTGTTTTTT.

In its sample, this clonotype was seen a few times. This chain connects TRBV5-1 to TRBJ2-6; D may be TRBD1 or TRBD2 (5 bases each). V was trimmed by 4 bases and J by 0 bases, leaving 17 bases between them. CDR3 length: 18 residues. CDR1 SGHRS and CDR2 YFSETQ come from the germline V gene. CDR3 nucleotides: TGCGCCAGCAGCCCCCGGGACGGGTCCCGCTCTGGGGCCAACGTCCTGACTTTC. Its protein product is CASSPRDGSRSGANVLTF.

This clonotype was recorded a few times. V usage is TRBV10-3 and J usage is TRBJ2-5; 12 nucleotides match TRBD2. Germline lookup yields CDR1 ENHRY and CDR2 SYGVKD. With 10 bases clipped from V and 4 bases from J, the junction kept 10 bases outside the gene matches. The CDR3 runs 15 residues. In nucleotides, the CDR3 is TGTGCCAGTCAGAAAGAGGGACTAGCGGGAGAGACCCAGTACTTC. Translated, it gives CASQKEGLAGETQYF.

This clonotype was observed once. This chain links TRBV15 with TRBJ2-7; a weak D match, TRBD2 (5 bases). The CDR3 contains 14 residues. Germline CDR1 LNHNV, CDR2 YYDKDF (reference sequence). The V and J ends lost 6 bases and 1 base respectively, with 13 bases between them. In DNA, the CDR3 is TGTGCCACCAGTAACACGGGAATGTCCTACGAGCAGTACTTC. As protein: CATSNTGMSYEQYF.

This clonotype was seen many times. The V and J genes are TRBV20-1 and TRBJ2-5; tentatively, D is TRBD1 or TRBD2 (6 bases each). The CDR3 contains 15 residues. CDR1 is DFQATT, CDR2 SNEGSKA, per germline (reference sequence). Trimming pared 0 bases from V and 4 bases from J, leaving 15 bases between. The CDR3 bases are TGCAGTGCTAGAGATGGGGGACGGGGGCGAGAGACCCAGTACTTC. Protein product: CSARDGGRGRETQYF.

In its sample, this clonotype was seen many times. The CDR3 DNA reads TGCAGTGCTGGCCCGGACACGTCCTACGAGCAGTACTTC. This sequence encodes CSAGPDTSYEQYF. The chain has TRBV20-1 and TRBJ2-7; TRBD1 might be the D (5 bases). There are 13 residues in the CDR3. Germline-derived CDR1 and CDR2 are DFQATT and SNEGSKA (reference sequence). V was pared by 5 bases and J by 1 base, with 12 bases between.

In this sample, this clonotype turned up many times. The genes are TRBV3-1 and TRBJ2-7, with D uncertain. The CDR3 sequence is 13 residues long. Trimming stripped 4 bases from V and 6 bases from J, with 13 bases between. Per germline, CDR1 LGHDT and CDR2 YNNKEL (reference sequence). The CDR3 loop reads CASSPGPPGEQYF. The CDR3 region has the DNA TGTGCCAGCAGCCCGGGCCCTCCGGGCGAGCAGTACTTC.

This clonotype was counted at least ten times. This chain links TRBV7-8 with TRBJ2-7, with D maybe TRBD1 (5 bases). In germline, CDR1 is SGHVS, CDR2 FQNEAQ. V was pared by 1 base and J by 4 bases, with 14 bases between. The CDR3 totals 15 residues. CDR3 protein: CASSLVGGRVYEQYF. The CDR3 DNA sequence: TGTGCCAGCAGCTTAGTCGGTGGCAGGGTGTACGAGCAGTACTTC.

There are a few counts of this clonotype. This sequence joins TRBV5-1 and TRBJ1-4, with D uncertain. This CDR3 has 14 amino acids. The germline gives CDR1 SGHRS, CDR2 YFSETQ. Trimming pared 8 bases from V and 3 bases from J, leaving 14 bases between. The CDR3 reads CASRPGPANEKLFF. For the CDR3, the DNA is TGCGCCAGTCGGCCCGGACCCGCTAATGAAAAACTGTTTTTT.

V gene TRBV7-9 combines with J gene TRBJ1-2, with TRBD1 matching over 8 bases. Looked up from germline, CDR1 is SEHNR and CDR2 is FQNEAQ (reference sequence). V shed 6 bases and J 3 bases; nucleotides not matched to a gene: 9. The CDR3 is made up of 15 amino acids. The chain's CDR3 is CASSLAGGADYGYTF. As DNA, the CDR3 is TGTGCCAGCAGTCTTGCAGGGGGCGCAGACTATGGCTACACCTTC.

This chain uses TRBV27 with TRBJ2-2; D is tentatively TRBD1 or TRBD2 (5 bases each). The V end lost 4 bases, the J end lost 5 bases, and 14 bases lay between the germline ends. There are 15 residues in the CDR3. Germline assignment: CDR1 MNHEY and CDR2 SMNVEV (reference sequence). DNA of the CDR3: TGTGCCAGCAGTTCCACAGGTGGGGGTACCGGGGAGCTGTTTTTT. Translating gives CASSSTGGGTGELFF.

In this sample, this clonotype turned up many times. The chain combines TRBV10-3 with TRBJ1-1; 9 bases map to TRBD1. There are 15 residues in the CDR3. The germline V gene encodes CDR1 ENHRY and CDR2 SYGVKD. Unmatched junction bases numbered 13, after V lost 3 bases and J lost 11 bases. The chain's CDR3 is CAISDTGTGPESAFF. CDR3 in DNA: TGTGCCATCAGTGATACCGGGACAGGGCCCGAATCGGCTTTCTTT.

At least ten counts were recorded for this clonotype. The rearrangement joins TRBV13 to TRBJ2-7, with 12 positions matching TRBD2. The CDR3 is made up of 14 amino acids. V was clipped by 2 bases and J by 7 bases; unmatched bases: 3. The germline gives CDR1 PRHDT, CDR2 FYEKMQ (reference sequence). The CDR3 sequence: CASSLPLAGGEQYF. DNA of the CDR3: TGTGCCAGCAGCTTACCCCTAGCGGGAGGGGAGCAGTACTTC.

In this sample, this clonotype turned up many times. The rearrangement links TRBV30 to TRBJ1-1; no clear D. The length of the CDR3 is 10 residues. Per germline, CDR1 GTSNPN and CDR2 SVGIG (reference sequence). V shed 6 bases and J shed 8 bases, with 10 bases lying between them. CDR3 amino acids: CACSAGEAFF. As DNA, the CDR3 is TGTGCCTGTAGCGCTGGGGAAGCTTTCTTT.